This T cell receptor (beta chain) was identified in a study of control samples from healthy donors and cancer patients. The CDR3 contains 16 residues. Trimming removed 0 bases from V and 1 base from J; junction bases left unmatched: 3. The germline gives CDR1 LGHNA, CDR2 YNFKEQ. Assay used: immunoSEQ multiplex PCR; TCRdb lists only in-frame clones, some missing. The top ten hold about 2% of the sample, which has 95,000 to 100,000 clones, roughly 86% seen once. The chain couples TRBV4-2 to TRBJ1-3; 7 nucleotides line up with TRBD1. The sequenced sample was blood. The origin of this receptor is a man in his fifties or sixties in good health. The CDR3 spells CASSQETGSSGNTIYF. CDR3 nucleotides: TGTGCCAGCAGCCAAGAGACAGGGTCTTCTGGAAACACCATATATTTT.